The subject of this entry is one T cell receptor (beta chain). Method: immunoSEQ multiplex PCR; TCRdb's copy keeps in-frame clones and lacks some. Here the sample spans fewer than 85,000 clones, around 90% being singletons. This specimen belongs to a study of blood T cell repertoires in COVID-19. Across the whole study: From T cells, B-cell-depleted T cells, or PBMCs came the material, which was cDNA or gDNA.

CDR1 and CDR2 from the germline V gene are KGHSH and LQKENI. The CDR3 has 15 amino acids. J was trimmed by 1 base and V by 5 bases; bases with no gene match: 6. The receptor was derived from a human donor in a cohort sampled during active COVID-19. The sample comprised peripheral blood. V is TRBV18 and J is TRBJ2-3; 7 bases are a match to TRBD2. The CDR3 coding sequence is TGTGCCAGCTCATCTCTAGCGGCTCGCACAGATACGCAGTATTTT. This sequence encodes CASSSLAARTDTQYF.